This T cell receptor (beta chain) was identified in a study of T cells expressing NK-cell markers. Study in general: Seven sequenced donors out of eight were HCMV-seropositive, one seronegative.

Making the TCR beta cDNA relied on 5'RACE template switching with UMIs. TCRdb reprocessed the 5' RACE reads, keeping one entry per CDR3 protein, no DNA. The specimen's table records just under 150,000 distinct CDR3 sequences. Germline V gene sequence: CDR1 WSHSY, CDR2 SAAADI. The CDR3 runs to 15 residues. Sequencing input: blood T cells: a sorted CD56 or NKG2C T cell subset, CD4+ or CD8+ T cells, or bulk PBMC T cells (not recorded which). This sequence was found in a man aged 18 to 30 in good health. The V and J genes are TRBV10-2 and TRBJ2-7. The CDR3 protein is CASSHLSSFPYEQYF.